These T cell receptor beta chains were read from a single sample in a study of blood T cell repertoires in COVID-19. Assay: immunoSEQ multiplex PCR; the TCRdb copy retains only in-frame clones and omits some. Of a few hundred thousand clones detected, 80% to 90% appear once; the ten largest clones hold 6.2%. The specimen sequenced was peripheral blood. Source of these receptors: a man in his 60s with acute or convalescent COVID-19. Both conserved end residues are part of each CDR3. The D gene is left open where the match is weak. Size tells how often a clone was seen (once, few, many) or the class of an expanded clone, and some rows leave it out.

TRBV9	TRBJ1-1	-	once	CASRPLSQGPGGEAFF	TGTGCCAGCAGACCCCTGAGTCAGGGACCGGGGGGTGAAGCTTTCTTT
TRBV11-2	TRBJ1-4	-	-	CASSLGQATTNEKLFF	TGTGCCAGCAGCTTAGGACAGGCCACAACTAATGAAAAACTGTTTTTT
TRBV5-6	TRBJ2-7	TRBD1	-	CASSLDGTAAYEQYF	TGTGCCAGCAGCTTGGACGGGACAGCAGCCTACGAGCAGTACTTC
TRBV4-3	TRBJ1-2	-	-	CASSQGRGGKGYTF	TGCGCCAGCAGCCAAGGGCGGGGAGGTAAGGGCTACACCTTC
TRBV27	TRBJ2-7	TRBD1	-	CASSPRTGYSLSYEQYF	TGTGCCAGCAGTCCAAGGACAGGGTACTCCCTCTCCTACGAGCAGTACTTC
TRBV7-9	TRBJ2-1	-	-	CASSFRGGGASYNEQFF	TGTGCCAGCAGCTTCCGGGGCGGCGGGGCATCCTACAATGAGCAGTTCTTC
TRBV5-1	TRBJ2-1	-	-	CASSRQTAVYNEQFF	TGCGCCAGCAGCCGACAGACGGCGGTCTACAATGAGCAGTTCTTC
TRBV23-1	TRBJ2-7	-	-	CASSQSKKDGHPYEQYF	TGCGCCAGCAGTCAATCAAAAAAGGACGGACACCCCTACGAGCAGTACTTC
TRBV28	TRBJ1-2	TRBD1	-	CAIPTGGANYGYTF	TGTGCCATCCCCACAGGGGGTGCCAACTATGGCTACACCTTC
TRBV4-1	TRBJ2-1	TRBD2	-	CASSHGAGSEQFF	TGCGCCAGCAGCCACGGAGCGGGGAGCGAGCAGTTCTTC
TRBV7-9	TRBJ2-5	-	-	CASGQSQETQYF	TGTGCCAGCGGGCAGTCCCAAGAGACCCAGTACTTC
TRBV18	TRBJ1-1	TRBD1	-	CASSSDRVVNTEAFF	TGTGCCAGCTCATCGGACAGGGTGGTGAACACTGAAGCTTTCTTT
TRBV30	TRBJ1-2	-	-	CAWSETLVGYGYTF	TGTGCCTGGAGTGAGACACTAGTTGGCTATGGCTACACCTTC
TRBV28	TRBJ1-3	-	-	CASSFSNSGNTIYF	TGTGCCAGCAGTTTTTCTAACAGTGGAAACACCATATATTTT
TRBV2	TRBJ2-1	-	-	CASSKAGIRANEQFF	TGTGCCAGCAGTAAAGCGGGCATCAGGGCCAATGAGCAGTTCTTC
TRBV4-2	TRBJ2-7	-	-	CASSHEHAGGEQYF	TGTGCCAGCAGCCATGAACATGCCGGCGGCGAGCAGTACTTC
TRBV18	TRBJ2-5	-	-	CASSAQPRDSYWEETQYF	TGTGCCAGCTCAGCACAACCCAGGGACTCCTACTGGGAAGAGACCCAGTACTTC
TRBV4-3	TRBJ1-2	TRBD1	-	CASSQDLLPTGGSGGYTF	TGCGCCAGCAGCCAAGACCTACTACCCACAGGGGGTTCGGGGGGCTACACCTTC
TRBV5-4	TRBJ1-6	TRBD1	-	CASSVFGDRSLHF	TGTGCCAGCAGCGTATTCGGGGACAGGTCCCTCCACTTT
TRBV28	TRBJ1-1	TRBD1	-	CASRLTGGAGEAFF	TGTGCCAGCAGGTTGACAGGGGGCGCAGGTGAAGCTTTCTTT
TRBV24-1	TRBJ2-2	TRBD2	-	CATSDLRMASGALNTGELFF	TGTGCCACCAGTGATTTGCGGATGGCTAGCGGGGCCCTGAACACCGGGGAGCTGTTTTTT
TRBV6-5	TRBJ1-1	TRBD1	-	CASRQGTEAFF	TGTGCCAGCAGACAGGGGACTGAAGCTTTCTTT
TRBV5-1	TRBJ2-1	TRBD2	-	CASSLGASGRLYNEQFF	TGCGCCAGCAGCTTGGGGGCTAGCGGGAGGCTTTACAATGAGCAGTTCTTC
TRBV6-1	TRBJ2-3	TRBD1	-	CASSGRDRPSTDTQYF	TGTGCCAGCAGTGGCCGGGACAGGCCTAGCACAGATACGCAGTATTTT
TRBV30	TRBJ2-3	TRBD2	-	CAWTTGLAGADTQYF	TGTGCCTGGACTACGGGACTAGCGGGAGCGGATACGCAGTATTTT
TRBV6-5	TRBJ2-7	-	-	CASSYWGGLRSEQYF	TGTGCCAGCAGTTACTGGGGGGGGCTGCGTAGCGAGCAGTACTTC
TRBV11-3	TRBJ2-2	-	-	CASSLDGSRSITGELFF	TGTGCCAGCAGCTTAGATGGGTCCAGGTCTATTACCGGGGAGCTGTTTTTT
TRBV4-1	TRBJ1-2	TRBD1	-	CASSQLVQGAGSYGYTF	TGCGCCAGCAGCCAACTTGTACAGGGGGCTGGAAGCTATGGCTACACCTTC
TRBV5-1	TRBJ1-1	TRBD1	-	CASSSQGGHTEAFF	TGCGCCAGCAGCTCACAGGGGGGCCACACTGAAGCTTTCTTT
TRBV29-1	TRBJ2-7	TRBD1	-	CIDRRGQKYEQYF	TGCATCGACCGTCGGGGACAGAAGTACGAGCAGTACTTC
TRBV27	TRBJ2-7	-	-	CASSSRTNYEQYF	TGTGCCAGCAGTTCGCGGACAAACTACGAGCAGTACTTC
TRBV6-4	TRBJ2-2	-	-	CASSGTVNTGELFF	TGTGCCAGCAGTGGGACAGTGAACACCGGGGAGCTGTTTTTT
TRBV5-3	TRBJ2-7	TRBD2	-	CARSTDDSGSQQYF	TGTGCCAGAAGCACGGATGATAGCGGGAGTCAGCAGTACTTC
TRBV5-1	TRBJ2-5	TRBD2	once	CASSLEGGSSGRQYF	TGCGCCAGCAGCTTGGAGGGAGGTTCTAGCGGGAGGCAGTACTTC
TRBV11-3	TRBJ2-3	-	-	CASSPGQDTQYF	TGTGCCAGCAGCCCAGGGCAAGATACGCAGTATTTT
TRBV4-1	TRBJ1-3	-	-	CASSRTGGRGSSGNTIYF	TGCGCCAGCAGCCGCACAGGAGGCAGGGGCTCCTCTGGAAACACCATATATTTT
TRBV23-1	TRBJ2-1	TRBD2	few	CASIQCLAGPVEPYNEQFF	TGCGCCAGCATCCAATGTTTAGCGGGTCCAGTAGAGCCCTACAATGAGCAGTTCTTC
TRBV6-5	TRBJ1-3	-	-	CASTGYSGNTIYF	TGTGCCAGCACGGGATACTCTGGAAACACCATATATTTT
TRBV21-1	TRBJ1-3	-	-	CASSKEVPGVSSGNTIYF	TGTGCCAGCAGCAAAGAGGTCCCAGGGGTCTCCTCTGGAAACACCATATATTTT
TRBV7-3	TRBJ1-6	-	-	CASSLRSKDSPLHF	TGTGCCAGCAGCCTCCGGAGTAAGGATTCACCCCTCCACTTT
TRBV28	TRBJ2-4	-	once	CAISLRGGTVTKNIQYF	TGTGCCATCTCCTTAAGGGGGGGGACCGTTACCAAAAACATTCAGTACTTC
TRBV11-2	TRBJ2-5	-	-	CASSLQGKEGETQYF	TGTGCCAGCAGCTTACAGGGGAAGGAAGGGGAGACCCAGTACTTC
TRBV9	TRBJ2-7	TRBD2	-	CASSLGLAGTYEQYF	TGTGCCAGCAGCCTCGGACTAGCGGGAACCTACGAGCAGTACTTC
TRBV11-1	TRBJ2-7	-	-	CASSLPGLASEQYF	TGTGCCAGCAGCTTGCCGGGCCTAGCGAGTGAGCAGTACTTC
TRBV7-6	TRBJ2-7	TRBD2	-	CASSRTSGPPYEQYF	TGTGCCAGCAGCCGCACTAGCGGACCACCCTACGAGCAGTACTTC
TRBV4-2	TRBJ1-4	TRBD1	-	CASSKLQGAANEKLFF	TGTGCCAGCAGCAAGCTACAGGGGGCAGCTAATGAAAAACTGTTTTTT
TRBV19	TRBJ1-1	TRBD1	few	CASIPRDRGAGSGPAFF	TGTGCCAGTATCCCAAGAGACAGGGGGGCAGGATCGGGGCCCGCTTTCTTT
TRBV20-1	TRBJ2-7	-	few	CSARESYEQYF	TGCAGTGCTAGAGAGTCGTACGAGCAGTACTTC
TRBV30	TRBJ1-6	-	-	CAWQTGPSSYNSPLHF	TGTGCCTGGCAGACAGGCCCGAGCTCCTATAATTCACCCCTCCACTTT
TRBV6-2/TRBV6-3	TRBJ2-3	-	few	CASSKQGAPSTQYF	TGTGCCAGCAGCAAACAAGGGGCCCCGTCTACGCAGTATTTT
TRBV6-2/TRBV6-3	TRBJ2-7	TRBD1	once	CASSYKGQGYYEQYF	TGTGCCAGCAGTTACAAAGGACAGGGGTACTACGAGCAGTACTTC
TRBV4-2	TRBJ1-6	TRBD1	few	CASSHPGQGNSPLHF	TGTGCCAGCAGCCACCCGGGACAGGGGAATTCACCCCTCCACTTT
TRBV29-1	TRBJ1-2	TRBD1	-	CSVEGGQGDGGYTF	TGCAGCGTTGAAGGGGGGCAGGGGGACGGCGGCTACACCTTC
TRBV14	TRBJ1-4	-	-	CASSQVPREKLFF	TGTGCCAGCAGCCAAGTGCCTAGGGAAAAACTGTTTTTT
TRBV9	TRBJ1-5	-	-	CASSVGENQPQHF	TGTGCCAGCAGCGTAGGCGAGAATCAGCCCCAGCATTTT
TRBV28	TRBJ1-1	TRBD1	-	CASTLDRGNGMNTEAFF	TGTGCCAGCACCTTGGACAGGGGCAATGGGATGAACACTGAAGCTTTCTTT
TRBV28	TRBJ1-2	-	-	CASSSELYGYTF	TGTGCCAGCAGTTCGGAGCTCTATGGCTACACCTTC
TRBV4-1	TRBJ2-7	TRBD2	-	CASSLTSGDYEQYF	TGCGCCAGCAGCCTGACTAGCGGAGACTACGAGCAGTACTTC